The T cell receptor (beta chain) under discussion was sequenced for a study of blood T cell repertoires in COVID-19. Overall study context: COVID-19 samples from acute and convalescent phases originated in the United States, Italy and Spain. PBMCs, B-cell-depleted T cells, or T cells provided the cDNA or gDNA that made up the material.

Authors' methods: Amplifying reference gene primers gave estimates of nucleated cell counts. TCRdb's table, derived via immunoSEQ multiplex PCR, lists solely in-frame clones and lacks some. V and J calls and clone size are as listed in that table; D and trimming were resolved from the DNA. The table records approximately 94,000 clones, about 90% of them present only once. Sequenced sample: peripheral blood. The sequence derives from a man aged 25-45 years in a cohort sampled during active COVID-19.

This CDR3 is CAISEFKGGSSNEKLFF. The CDR3 DNA reads TGTGCCATCAGTGAGTTTAAAGGGGGATCGTCTAATGAAAAACTGTTTTTT. This chain uses TRBV10-3 with TRBJ1-4, with D perhaps TRBD1 (6 bases). Germline V gene lookup returns CDR1 ENHRY and CDR2 SYGVKD. This CDR3 has 17 amino acids. The V end was cut by 1 base, the J end by 3 bases, with 15 bases between.